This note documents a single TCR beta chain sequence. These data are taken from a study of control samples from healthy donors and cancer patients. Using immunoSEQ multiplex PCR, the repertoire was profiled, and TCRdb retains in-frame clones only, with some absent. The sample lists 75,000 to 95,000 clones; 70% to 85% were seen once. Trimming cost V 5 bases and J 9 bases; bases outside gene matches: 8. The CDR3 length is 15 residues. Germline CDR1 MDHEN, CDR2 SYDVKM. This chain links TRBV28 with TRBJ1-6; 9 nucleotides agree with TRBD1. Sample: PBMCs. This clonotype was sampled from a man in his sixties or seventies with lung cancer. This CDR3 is CASSARDRAGSPLHF. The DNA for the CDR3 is TGTGCCAGCAGTGCCCGGGACAGGGCGGGTTCACCCCTCCACTTT.